A single TCR beta chain is shown here with its context. CD4+ naive, central memory, regulatory and stem cell-like memory cells were sorted via CD45RO/CCR7/CD25/CD127/CD95/CD27. cDNA synthesis used the whole RNA isolate, giving expressed TCRB sequences. Assay used: immunoSEQ multiplex PCR; TCRdb lists only in-frame clones, some missing. There are about 330,000 clones in the sample; approximately 11% occur only once, and about 0.014% lies in the top ten. This specimen comes from a study of beta chain features in type 1 diabetes. V shed 5 bases and J 8 bases; nucleotides not matched to a gene: 9. Germline CDR1 is SGHTA and CDR2 is FQGTGA. The length of the CDR3 is 16 residues.

The receptor was derived from a woman aged 25 to 39 in good health. The sample was naive CD4+ T cells from blood. The chain links TRBV7-3 to TRBJ2-1; 13 nucleotides align to TRBD2. Here the CDR3 reads CASSKTGTSGNDEQFF. CDR3 DNA sequence: TGTGCCAGCAGCAAAACCGGGACTAGCGGGAACGATGAGCAGTTCTTC.